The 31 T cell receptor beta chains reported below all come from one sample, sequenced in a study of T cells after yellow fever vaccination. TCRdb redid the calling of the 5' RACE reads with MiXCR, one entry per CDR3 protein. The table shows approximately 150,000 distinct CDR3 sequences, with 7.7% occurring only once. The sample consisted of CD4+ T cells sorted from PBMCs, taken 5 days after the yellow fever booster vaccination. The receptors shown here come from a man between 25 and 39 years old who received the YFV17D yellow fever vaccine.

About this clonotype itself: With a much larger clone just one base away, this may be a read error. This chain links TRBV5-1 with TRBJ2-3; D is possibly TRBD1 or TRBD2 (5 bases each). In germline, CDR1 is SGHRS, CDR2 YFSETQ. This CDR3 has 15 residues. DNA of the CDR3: TGCGCCAGCAGCTTGTTTGGGGACCGCACAGGTACGCAGTATTTT. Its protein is CASSLFGDRTGTQYF.

The CDR3 DNA is TGTGCCAGCAGCTCACAACAGGACCTGGCCACAGATACGCAGTATTTT. Residues: CASSSQQDLATDTQYF. The V and J genes are TRBV5-6 and TRBJ2-3; tentatively, D is TRBD1 (5 bases). Trimming took off 3 bases at V and 2 bases at J, with 16 bases between the two ends. The germline V gene has CDR1 SGHDT and CDR2 YYEEEE. The CDR3 totals 16 residues.

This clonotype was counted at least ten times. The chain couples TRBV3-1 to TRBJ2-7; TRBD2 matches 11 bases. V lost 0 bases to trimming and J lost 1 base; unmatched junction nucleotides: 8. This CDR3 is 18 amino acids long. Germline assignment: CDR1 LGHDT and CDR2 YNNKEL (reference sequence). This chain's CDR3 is CASSQEELAGGLSYEQYF. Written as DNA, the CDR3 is TGTGCCAGCAGCCAAGAGGAGCTAGCGGGAGGACTTTCCTACGAGCAGTACTTC.

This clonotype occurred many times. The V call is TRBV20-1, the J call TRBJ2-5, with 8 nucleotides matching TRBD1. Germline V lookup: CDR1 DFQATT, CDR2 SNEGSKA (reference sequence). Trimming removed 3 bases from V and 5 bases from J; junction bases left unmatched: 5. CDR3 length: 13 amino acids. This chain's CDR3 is CSASPRGRETQYF. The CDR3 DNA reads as TGCAGTGCTAGTCCCAGGGGGCGGGAGACCCAGTACTTC.

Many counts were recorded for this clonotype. CDR3 sequence: CASNEQTDYGYTF. The CDR3, as DNA: TGTGCCAGCAACGAACAGACGGACTATGGCTACACCTTC. V is TRBV7-9 and J is TRBJ1-2, with D uncertain. Trimming pared 7 bases from V and 3 bases from J, leaving 12 bases between. CDR3 length: 13 amino acids. Germline V lookup: CDR1 SEHNR, CDR2 FQNEAQ (reference sequence).

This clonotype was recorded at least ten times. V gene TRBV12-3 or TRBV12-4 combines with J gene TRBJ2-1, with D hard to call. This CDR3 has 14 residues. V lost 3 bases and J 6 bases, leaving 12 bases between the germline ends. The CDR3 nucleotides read TGTGCCAGCAGTTTGGACCCGGGCCTCAATGAGCAGTTCTTC. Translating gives CASSLDPGLNEQFF.

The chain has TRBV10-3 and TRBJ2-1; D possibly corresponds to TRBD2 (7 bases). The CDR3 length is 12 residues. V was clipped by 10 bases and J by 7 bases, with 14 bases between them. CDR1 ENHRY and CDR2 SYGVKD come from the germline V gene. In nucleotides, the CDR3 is TGTGCCACGGCGAAGGGGGGGAATGAGCAGTTCTTC. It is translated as CATAKGGNEQFF.

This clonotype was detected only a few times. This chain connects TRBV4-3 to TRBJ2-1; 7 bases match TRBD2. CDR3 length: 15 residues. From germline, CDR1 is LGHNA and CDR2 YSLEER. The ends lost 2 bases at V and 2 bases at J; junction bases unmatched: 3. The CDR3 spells CASSQKGLPYNEQFF. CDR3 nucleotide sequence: TGCGCCAGCAGCCAAAAGGGACTACCCTACAATGAGCAGTTCTTC.

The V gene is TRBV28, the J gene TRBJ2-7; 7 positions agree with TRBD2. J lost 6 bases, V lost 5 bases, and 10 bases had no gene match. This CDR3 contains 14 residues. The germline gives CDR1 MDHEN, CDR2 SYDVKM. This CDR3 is CASSLLAEGIEQYF. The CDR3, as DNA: TGTGCCAGCAGTCTGCTAGCGGAGGGTATCGAGCAGTACTTC.

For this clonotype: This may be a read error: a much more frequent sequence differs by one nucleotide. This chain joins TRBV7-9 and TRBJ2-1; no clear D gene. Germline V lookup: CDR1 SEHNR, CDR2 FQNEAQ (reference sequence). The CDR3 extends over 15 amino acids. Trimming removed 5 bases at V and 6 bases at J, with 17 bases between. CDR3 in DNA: TGTGCCAGCAGCCCCCTTGGTGCCAGCTTCAATGAGCAGTTCTTC. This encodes CASSPLGASFNEQFF.

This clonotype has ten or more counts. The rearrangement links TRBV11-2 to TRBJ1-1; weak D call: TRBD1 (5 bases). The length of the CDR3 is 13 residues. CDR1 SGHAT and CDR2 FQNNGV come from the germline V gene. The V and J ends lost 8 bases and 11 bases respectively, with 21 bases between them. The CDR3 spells CASETEEIPGAFF. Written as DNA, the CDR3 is TGTGCCAGCGAGACAGAGGAGATTCCCGGCGCTTTCTTT.

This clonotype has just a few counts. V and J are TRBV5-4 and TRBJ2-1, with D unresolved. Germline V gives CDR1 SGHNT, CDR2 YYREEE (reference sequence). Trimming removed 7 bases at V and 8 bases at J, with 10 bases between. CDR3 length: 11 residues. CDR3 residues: CASRPRDEQFF. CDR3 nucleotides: TGTGCCAGCCGACCTCGTGATGAGCAGTTCTTC.

CDR3 coding DNA: TGTGCCAGCAGCTTGTGGGACAGGGTTCGTAATGAGCAGTTCTTC. Translation gives CASSLWDRVRNEQFF. The chain uses TRBV5-6 and TRBJ2-1, with 9 bases identical to TRBD1. Germline CDR1 and CDR2: SGHDT and YYEEEE. This CDR3 region has 15 residues. The trim removed 1 base at V and 7 bases at J, leaving 6 bases unmatched.

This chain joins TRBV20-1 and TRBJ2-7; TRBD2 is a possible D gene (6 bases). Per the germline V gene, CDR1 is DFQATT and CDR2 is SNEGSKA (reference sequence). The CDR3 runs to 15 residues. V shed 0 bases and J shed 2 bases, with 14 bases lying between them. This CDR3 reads CSARDVSAGTYEQYF. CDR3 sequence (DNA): TGCAGTGCTAGAGACGTGAGCGCGGGGACCTACGAGCAGTACTTC.

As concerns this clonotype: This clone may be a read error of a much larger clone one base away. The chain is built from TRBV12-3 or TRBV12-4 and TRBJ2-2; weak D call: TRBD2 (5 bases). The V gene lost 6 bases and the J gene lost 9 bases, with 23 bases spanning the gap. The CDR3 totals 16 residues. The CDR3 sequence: CASRAGPFTVGRELFF. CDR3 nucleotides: TGTGCCAGCAGGGCGGGTCCTTTCACAGTTGGCCGGGAGCTGTTTTTT.

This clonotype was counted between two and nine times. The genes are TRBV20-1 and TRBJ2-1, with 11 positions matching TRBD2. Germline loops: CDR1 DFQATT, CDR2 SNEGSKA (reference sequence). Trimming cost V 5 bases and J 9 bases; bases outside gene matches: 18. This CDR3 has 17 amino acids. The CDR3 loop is CSALNKFLAGGGGEQFF. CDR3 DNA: TGCAGTGCTCTCAATAAATTTCTAGCGGGAGGAGGAGGTGAGCAGTTCTTC.

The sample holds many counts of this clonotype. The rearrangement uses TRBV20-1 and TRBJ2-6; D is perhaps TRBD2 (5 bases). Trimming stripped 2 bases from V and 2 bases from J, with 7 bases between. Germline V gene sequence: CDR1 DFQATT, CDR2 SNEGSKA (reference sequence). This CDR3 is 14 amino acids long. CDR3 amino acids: CSARRGTGANVLTF. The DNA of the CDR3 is TGCAGTGCTAGACGGGGAACTGGGGCCAACGTCCTGACTTTC.

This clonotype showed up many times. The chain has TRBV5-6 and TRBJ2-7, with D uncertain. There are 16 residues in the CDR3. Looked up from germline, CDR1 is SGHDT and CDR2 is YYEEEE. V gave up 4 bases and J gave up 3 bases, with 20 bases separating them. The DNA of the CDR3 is TGTGCCAGCAGCGTTGGACCGGCTGGCGGCTACTACGAGCAGTACTTC. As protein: CASSVGPAGGYYEQYF.

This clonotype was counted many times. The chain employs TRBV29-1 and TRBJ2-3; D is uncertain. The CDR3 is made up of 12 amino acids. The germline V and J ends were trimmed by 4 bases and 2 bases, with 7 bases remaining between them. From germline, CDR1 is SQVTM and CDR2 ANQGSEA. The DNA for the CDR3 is TGCAGCGTTGCCCGTTCCACAGATACGCAGTATTTT. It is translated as CSVARSTDTQYF.

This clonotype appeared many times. CDR3 sequence: CASTSQGASYEQYF. Written as DNA, the CDR3 is TGTGCCAGCACGTCCCAGGGGGCGAGCTACGAGCAGTACTTC. V usage is TRBV28 and J usage is TRBJ2-7; 8 nucleotides align to TRBD1. The V gene end was trimmed by 7 bases and the J gene end by 3 bases; junction bases not matched to a gene: 8. In germline, CDR1 is MDHEN, CDR2 SYDVKM. The length of the CDR3 is 14 residues.

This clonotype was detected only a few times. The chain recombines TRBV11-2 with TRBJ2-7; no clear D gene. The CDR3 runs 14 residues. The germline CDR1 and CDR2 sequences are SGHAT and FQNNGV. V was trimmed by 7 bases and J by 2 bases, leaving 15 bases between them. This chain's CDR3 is CASTPLGSPYEQYF. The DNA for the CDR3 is TGTGCCAGCACCCCCCTCGGATCCCCCTACGAGCAGTACTTC.

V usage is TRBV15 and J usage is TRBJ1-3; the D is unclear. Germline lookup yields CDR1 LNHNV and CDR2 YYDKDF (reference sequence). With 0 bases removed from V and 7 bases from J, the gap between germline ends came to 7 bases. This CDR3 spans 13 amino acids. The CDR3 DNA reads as TGTGCCACCAGCAGAGATCTGGTTAACACCATATATTTT. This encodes CATSRDLVNTIYF.

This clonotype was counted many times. The CDR3: CASSVGQIYEQYF. CDR3 sequence (DNA): TGTGCCAGCAGTGTAGGACAAATCTACGAGCAGTACTTC. The chain combines TRBV27 with TRBJ2-7, with D tentatively TRBD1 (5 bases). Germline V gives CDR1 MNHEY, CDR2 SMNVEV (reference sequence). The CDR3 is made up of 13 amino acids. V was shortened by 5 bases and J by 3 bases, with 11 bases between the two germline ends.

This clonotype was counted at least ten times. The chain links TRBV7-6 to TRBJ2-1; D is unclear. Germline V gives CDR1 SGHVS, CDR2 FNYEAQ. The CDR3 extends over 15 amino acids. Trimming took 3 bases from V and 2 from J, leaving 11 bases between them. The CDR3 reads CASSFGLGAYNEQFF. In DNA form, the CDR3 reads TGTGCCAGCAGCTTCGGCCTTGGGGCCTACAATGAGCAGTTCTTC.

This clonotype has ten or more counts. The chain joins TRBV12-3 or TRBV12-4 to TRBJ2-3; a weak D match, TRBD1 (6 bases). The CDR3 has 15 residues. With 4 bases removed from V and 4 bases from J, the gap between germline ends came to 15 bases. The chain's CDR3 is CASSSLLTGADTQYF. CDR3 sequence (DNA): TGTGCCAGCAGTTCCCTCCTGACAGGAGCAGATACGCAGTATTTT.

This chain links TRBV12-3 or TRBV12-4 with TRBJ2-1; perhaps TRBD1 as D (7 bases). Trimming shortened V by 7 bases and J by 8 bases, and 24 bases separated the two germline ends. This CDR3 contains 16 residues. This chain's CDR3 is CASIKGGSGRLDEQFF. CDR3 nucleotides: TGTGCCAGCATTAAAGGGGGCAGCGGGCGGTTGGATGAGCAGTTCTTC.

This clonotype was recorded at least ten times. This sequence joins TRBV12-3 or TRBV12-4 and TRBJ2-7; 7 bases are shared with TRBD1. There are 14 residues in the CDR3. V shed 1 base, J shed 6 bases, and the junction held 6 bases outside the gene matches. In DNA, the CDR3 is TGTGCCAGCAGTTTAGGAGGGGGCTCGAGCGAGCAGTACTTC. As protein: CASSLGGGSSEQYF.

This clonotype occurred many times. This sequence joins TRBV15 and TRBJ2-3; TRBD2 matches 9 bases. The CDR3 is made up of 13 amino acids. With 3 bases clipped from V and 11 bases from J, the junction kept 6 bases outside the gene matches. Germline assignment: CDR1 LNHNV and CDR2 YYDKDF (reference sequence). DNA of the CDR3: TGTGCCACCAGCAGTACTAGCGGGTTCAGGCAGTATTTT. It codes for CATSSTSGFRQYF.

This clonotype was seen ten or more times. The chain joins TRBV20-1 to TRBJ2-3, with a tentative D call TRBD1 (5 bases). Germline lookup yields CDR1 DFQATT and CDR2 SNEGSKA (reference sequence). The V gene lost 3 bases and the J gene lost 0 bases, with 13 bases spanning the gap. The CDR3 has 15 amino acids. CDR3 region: CSASTGQKSTDTQYF. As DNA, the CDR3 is TGCAGTGCTAGCACAGGACAAAAAAGCACAGATACGCAGTATTTT.

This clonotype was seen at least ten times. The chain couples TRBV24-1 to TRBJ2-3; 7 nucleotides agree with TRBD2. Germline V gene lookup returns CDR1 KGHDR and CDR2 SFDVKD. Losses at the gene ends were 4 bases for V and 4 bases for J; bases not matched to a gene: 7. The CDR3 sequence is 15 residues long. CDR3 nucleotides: TGTGCCACCAGTGACCCCGTACTAGCGCCAGATACGCAGTATTTT. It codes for CATSDPVLAPDTQYF.

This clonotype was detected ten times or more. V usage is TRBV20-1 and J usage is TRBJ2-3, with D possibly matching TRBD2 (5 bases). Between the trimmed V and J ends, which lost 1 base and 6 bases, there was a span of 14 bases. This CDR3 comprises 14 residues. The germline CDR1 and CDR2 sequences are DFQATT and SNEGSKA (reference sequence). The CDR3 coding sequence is TGCAGTGCTAGAGCGCAATTCGGCGGGGATACGCAGTATTTT. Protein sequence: CSARAQFGGDTQYF.